This is a list of T cell receptor beta chains from one sample in a study of identical twins. A single record per CDR3 protein comes from TCRdb applying MiXCR to the 5' RACE reads. The data contain around 550,000 distinct CDR3 sequences, roughly 15% of them singletons. The same data also went into a second study, on yellow fever vaccine responses in identical twins.

Sequenced sample: CD4+ T cells sorted from blood. Every receptor here comes from a woman aged 18-29 years in good health. The CDR3 runs from the conserved cysteine through the conserved F or W. D genes are given only for firm matches. Clone size is stated in some rows and not others, as once, few, many or a class when expanded.

V: TRBV5-1; J: TRBJ2-1; size: few; D: TRBD2; CDR3: CASSLSRGGKNEQFF; DNA: TGCGCCAGCAGCTTGAGTCGGGGGGGGAAAAATGAGCAGTTCTTC
V: TRBV20-1; J: TRBJ2-7; size: -; D: -; CDR3: CSARVGVYEQYF; DNA: TGCAGTGCTAGAGTAGGGGTCTACGAGCAGTACTTC
V: TRBV6-5; J: TRBJ2-2; size: -; D: -; CDR3: CASRKQPGELFF; DNA: TGTGCCAGCAGAAAACAACCCGGGGAGCTGTTTTTT
V: TRBV6-1; J: TRBJ1-1; size: -; D: -; CDR3: CASMAGDVYTEAFF; DNA: TGTGCCAGCATGGCCGGGGACGTGTACACTGAAGCTTTCTTT
V: TRBV4-1; J: TRBJ1-4; size: -; D: -; CDR3: CASSQGGGQVEKLFF; DNA: TGCGCCAGCAGCCAAGGGGGAGGGCAGGTTGAAAAACTGTTTTTT
V: TRBV5-1; J: TRBJ2-1; size: -; D: TRBD2; CDR3: CASTGSSGGYNEQFF; DNA: TGCGCCAGCACCGGGTCTAGCGGGGGTTACAATGAGCAGTTCTTC
V: TRBV12-5; J: TRBJ2-5; size: -; D: -; CDR3: CASGYRDRGPETQYF; DNA: TGTGCTAGTGGTTACAGGGACCGGGGGCCGGAGACCCAGTACTTC
V: TRBV20-1; J: TRBJ1-2; size: -; D: -; CDR3: CSARGGQLLNYGYTF; DNA: TGCAGTGCTAGAGGCGGCCAGCTACTTAACTATGGCTACACCTTC
V: TRBV12-3/TRBV12-4; J: TRBJ1-1; size: many; D: -; CDR3: CASSEMMNTEAFF; DNA: TGTGCCAGCTCGGAGATGATGAACACTGAAGCTTTCTTT
V: TRBV3-1; J: TRBJ2-1; size: few; D: -; CDR3: CASSQRVTSYNEQFF; DNA: TGTGCCAGCAGCCAACGGGTGACTAGCTACAATGAGCAGTTCTTC
V: TRBV24-1; J: TRBJ2-5; size: -; D: TRBD2; CDR3: CATSTSVMETQYF; DNA: TGTGCCACCTCTACTAGCGTTATGGAGACCCAGTACTTC
V: TRBV18; J: TRBJ2-3; size: -; D: -; CDR3: CASSPTADTQYF; DNA: TGTGCCAGCTCACCGACCGCAGATACGCAGTATTTT
V: TRBV20-1; J: TRBJ2-3; size: few; D: -; CDR3: CSARAPQGDTQYF; DNA: TGCAGTGCTAGAGCGCCACAAGGGGATACGCAGTATTTT
V: TRBV25-1; J: TRBJ2-3; size: -; D: TRBD2; CDR3: CASSGRLAAGGPKDTQYF; DNA: TGTGCCAGCAGTGGTCGTTTGGCGGCGGGAGGGCCGAAAGATACGCAGTATTTT
V: TRBV6-1; J: TRBJ2-1; size: few; D: -; CDR3: CASRQTSVAHEQFF; DNA: TGTGCCAGCAGACAGACGTCGGTCGCTCATGAGCAGTTCTTC
V: TRBV10-3; J: TRBJ2-2; size: -; D: TRBD2; CDR3: CAISPGTSGGTGELFF; DNA: TGTGCCATCAGCCCAGGGACTAGCGGTGGCACCGGGGAGCTGTTTTTT
V: TRBV12-3/TRBV12-4; J: TRBJ2-3; size: few; D: -; CDR3: CASSYTSRGDTQYF; DNA: TGTGCCAGCAGCTACACTAGCCGGGGGGATACGCAGTATTTT
V: TRBV20-1; J: TRBJ2-1; size: -; D: -; CDR3: CSASKPPGGSGYNEQFF; DNA: TGCAGTGCTAGTAAACCCCCCGGAGGTAGTGGTTACAATGAGCAGTTCTTC
V: TRBV7-2; J: TRBJ2-1; size: few; D: -; CDR3: CASSSNHLNEQFF; DNA: TGTGCCAGCAGCTCCAACCATTTGAATGAGCAGTTCTTC
V: TRBV5-1; J: TRBJ2-4; size: -; D: TRBD1; CDR3: CASSSWTGENIQYF; DNA: TGCGCCAGCAGCTCCTGGACAGGGGAAAACATTCAGTACTTC
V: TRBV9; J: TRBJ1-2; size: -; D: -; CDR3: CASSVWQAPNYGYTF; DNA: TGTGCCAGCAGCGTATGGCAGGCGCCTAACTATGGCTACACCTTC
V: TRBV5-1; J: TRBJ2-2; size: once; D: -; CDR3: CASSFRLLTGELLF; DNA: TGCGCCAGCAGCTTCAGGCTGCTCACCGGGGAGCTGCTTTTT
V: TRBV11-2; J: TRBJ2-1; size: many; D: -; CDR3: CASSLGTTQFF; DNA: TGTGCCAGCAGCTTAGGGACTACGCAGTTCTTC
V: TRBV5-1; J: TRBJ2-1; size: -; D: -; CDR3: CASSPLTGEGQFF; DNA: TGCGCCAGCAGCCCGCTAACAGGAGAAGGTCAGTTCTTC
V: TRBV12-3/TRBV12-4; J: TRBJ1-1; size: few; D: -; CDR3: CASSVHINTEAFF; DNA: TGTGCCAGCAGTGTCCACATAAACACTGAAGCTTTCTTT
V: TRBV14; J: TRBJ1-5; size: few; D: TRBD1; CDR3: CASSIATPTGGKEPQHF; DNA: TGTGCCAGCAGCATAGCCACCCCGACAGGGGGCAAGGAGCCCCAGCATTTT
V: TRBV3-1; J: TRBJ2-1; size: -; D: -; CDR3: CAAGVYNEQFF; DNA: TGTGCCGCCGGGGTCTACAATGAGCAGTTCTTC
V: TRBV5-4; J: TRBJ1-1; size: -; D: -; CDR3: CASSQDINTEAFF; DNA: TGTGCCAGCAGCCAGGACATTAACACTGAAGCTTTCTTT
V: TRBV4-1; J: TRBJ2-2; size: -; D: -; CDR3: CASSQGLGGPTGELFF; DNA: TGCGCCAGCAGCCAAGGGCTGGGGGGGCCCACCGGGGAGCTGTTTTTT
V: TRBV7-2; J: TRBJ2-3; size: many; D: -; CDR3: CASSLNRDTQYF; DNA: TGTGCCAGCAGCTTAAATCGGGATACGCAGTATTTT
V: TRBV28; J: TRBJ1-5; size: -; D: TRBD1; CDR3: CASSLGDRKSVQPQHF; DNA: TGTGCCAGCAGTTTGGGGGACAGGAAGTCGGTGCAGCCCCAGCATTTT
V: TRBV9; J: TRBJ1-4; size: -; D: -; CDR3: CASSAPSGDEKLFF; DNA: TGTGCCAGCAGCGCCCCCAGCGGGGATGAAAAACTGTTTTTT
V: TRBV11-2; J: TRBJ2-1; size: -; D: TRBD2; CDR3: CASSSGRGGRVEQFF; DNA: TGTGCCAGCAGCTCTGGCCGGGGGGGCCGGGTAGAGCAGTTCTTC
V: TRBV12-3/TRBV12-4; J: TRBJ1-1; size: many; D: -; CDR3: CASSLMNTEAFF; DNA: TGTGCCAGCAGTTTAATGAACACTGAAGCTTTCTTT
V: TRBV15; J: TRBJ2-5; size: few; D: -; CDR3: CATSRSGTQYQETQYF; DNA: TGTGCCACCAGCAGGTCCGGGACTCAGTACCAAGAGACCCAGTACTTC
V: TRBV7-9; J: TRBJ2-1; size: few; D: TRBD2; CDR3: CASSSSGLAGNNEQFF; DNA: TGTGCCAGCAGCTCATCGGGACTAGCGGGAAACAATGAGCAGTTCTTC
V: TRBV24-1; J: TRBJ2-2; size: -; D: TRBD2; CDR3: CATTSGGVTGELFF; DNA: TGTGCCACAACCAGCGGGGGGGTCACCGGGGAGCTGTTTTTT
V: TRBV3-1; J: TRBJ2-1; size: many; D: TRBD2; CDR3: CASLGLAGENEQFF; DNA: TGTGCCAGCTTAGGACTAGCGGGAGAGAATGAGCAGTTCTTC
V: TRBV12-3/TRBV12-4; J: TRBJ2-1; size: few; D: -; CDR3: CASRSPTRYNEQFF; DNA: TGTGCCAGCAGGTCCCCGACCCGCTACAATGAGCAGTTCTTC
V: TRBV4-1; J: TRBJ2-1; size: few; D: -; CDR3: CASSQARYEQFF; DNA: TGCGCCAGCAGCCAAGCTAGATATGAGCAGTTCTTC
V: TRBV5-1; J: TRBJ2-3; size: few; D: -; CDR3: CASRGSADTQYF; DNA: TGCGCCAGCAGGGGGAGTGCAGATACGCAGTATTTT
V: TRBV12-3/TRBV12-4; J: TRBJ2-1; size: many; D: -; CDR3: CASSPQGHLSYNEQFF; DNA: TGTGCCAGCAGTCCCCAGGGACATCTCTCCTACAATGAGCAGTTCTTC
V: TRBV20-1; J: TRBJ2-2; size: few; D: -; CDR3: CSASRGGPSTGELFF; DNA: TGCAGTGCTAGCCGAGGGGGGCCAAGCACCGGGGAGCTGTTTTTT
V: TRBV27; J: TRBJ2-7; size: many; D: -; CDR3: CASSLIGGYEQYF; DNA: TGTGCCAGCAGTTTAATCGGCGGCTACGAGCAGTACTTC
V: TRBV2; J: TRBJ2-1; size: few; D: -; CDR3: CASGPRVGNEQFF; DNA: TGTGCCAGCGGTCCCCGGGTGGGCAATGAGCAGTTCTTC
V: TRBV6-5; J: TRBJ2-2; size: few; D: TRBD2; CDR3: CASSYSPSGGGYTGELFF; DNA: TGTGCCAGCAGTTACTCGCCTAGCGGGGGGGGGTACACCGGGGAGCTGTTTTTT
V: TRBV6-5; J: TRBJ2-7; size: -; D: TRBD2; CDR3: CASSYRPGGSYEQYF; DNA: TGTGCCAGCAGTTACAGACCGGGAGGGTCCTACGAGCAGTACTTC
V: TRBV18; J: TRBJ2-3; size: -; D: TRBD2; CDR3: CASSPRDYGTQYF; DNA: TGTGCCAGCTCACCACGGGACTACGGGACGCAGTATTTT
V: TRBV12-3/TRBV12-4; J: TRBJ2-5; size: -; D: -; CDR3: CASSSNKQGYQETQYF; DNA: TGTGCCAGCAGTTCTAATAAACAGGGATATCAAGAGACCCAGTACTTC
V: TRBV2; J: TRBJ2-4; size: few; D: TRBD2; CDR3: CASTEGLAGGIQYF; DNA: TGTGCCAGCACCGAAGGGCTAGCGGGAGGGATTCAGTACTTC
V: TRBV5-1; J: TRBJ2-7; size: -; D: -; CDR3: CASSLDTDPYEQYF; DNA: TGCGCCAGCAGCTTAGATACAGACCCCTACGAGCAGTACTTC
V: TRBV21-1; J: TRBJ2-7; size: -; D: -; CDR3: CASSNPGTSGRGYEQYF; DNA: TGTGCCAGCAGCAACCCCGGGACTAGCGGGAGGGGGTACGAGCAGTACTTC
V: TRBV5-6; J: TRBJ1-1; size: -; D: -; CDR3: CASSLAAGRTEAFF; DNA: TGTGCCAGCAGCTTGGCCGCAGGTAGGACTGAAGCTTTCTTT
V: TRBV12-3/TRBV12-4; J: TRBJ2-6; size: few; D: -; CDR3: CASSFVSGANVLTF; DNA: TGTGCCAGCAGTTTTGTCTCCGGGGCCAACGTCCTGACTTTC
V: TRBV28; J: TRBJ1-4; size: -; D: -; CDR3: CAISGWGNEKLFF; DNA: TGTGCCATCAGTGGGTGGGGTAATGAAAAACTGTTTTTT
V: TRBV5-1; J: TRBJ1-1; size: -; D: TRBD1; CDR3: CASSWKQGMNTEAFF; DNA: TGCGCCAGCAGCTGGAAACAGGGGATGAACACTGAAGCTTTCTTT
V: TRBV5-6; J: TRBJ2-7; size: -; D: -; CDR3: CASSLAAISYEQYF; DNA: TGTGCCAGCAGCTTGGCCGCGATTTCCTACGAGCAGTACTTC
V: TRBV29-1; J: TRBJ2-1; size: few; D: TRBD2; CDR3: CRGGLAGVISYNEQFF; DNA: TGCAGGGGAGGACTAGCGGGAGTAATTTCCTACAATGAGCAGTTCTTC
V: TRBV20-1; J: TRBJ1-1; size: -; D: TRBD1; CDR3: CSAAMGQDTEAFF; DNA: TGCAGTGCCGCCATGGGACAGGATACTGAAGCTTTCTTT